A single sample is the source of the 27 T cell receptor beta chains below, sequenced in a study of T cell responses to AZD1222 COVID-19 vaccine. Sequencing was performed with immunoSEQ multiplex PCR; in TCRdb, only in-frame clones are kept and a portion is missing. Found here are around 100,000 clones, less than 95% of them singletons; the top ten hold about 5%. Source: peripheral blood, taken on day 0 of AZD1222 vaccination. These receptors were collected from an adult in good health.

The V call is TRBV9, the J call TRBJ2-2; perhaps TRBD2 as D (7 bases). V lost 3 bases and J lost 6, with 18 bases in between. This CDR3 is built from 16 residues. The germline V gene has CDR1 SGDLS and CDR2 YYNGEE. CDR3 region: CASSATGGPYPGELFF. In DNA, the CDR3 is TGTGCCAGCAGCGCTACCGGGGGGCCCTACCCCGGGGAGCTGTTTTTT.

The chain couples TRBV7-9 to TRBJ1-5; D possibly corresponds to TRBD1 (6 bases). V was cut by 3 bases and J by 4 bases, with 10 bases left in between. From germline, CDR1 is SEHNR and CDR2 FQNEAQ (reference sequence). CDR3 length equals 14 residues. The DNA for the CDR3 is TGTGCCAGCAGCTTCTCCACAGGGAATCAGCCCCAGCATTTT. Protein: CASSFSTGNQPQHF.

This chain connects TRBV7-2 to TRBJ2-7; D possibly corresponds to TRBD2 (7 bases). CDR3 length equals 16 residues. CDR1 and CDR2 (germline): SGHTA, FQGNSA. The V gene lost 5 bases and the J gene lost 0 bases, with 17 bases spanning the gap. The CDR3 DNA follows: TGTGCCAGCAGCCGGACGGCGGGGGCGACCTCCTACGAGCAGTACTTC. Its protein is CASSRTAGATSYEQYF.

The chain carries TRBV4-1 and TRBJ1-2; TRBD1 matches 12 bases. Germline V gives CDR1 MGHRA, CDR2 YSYEKL. The CDR3 length is 15 residues. The J segment lost 9 bases and the V segment lost 2 bases, leaving 7 bases of the junction unmatched. The CDR3, as DNA: TGCGCCAGCAGCCAAACCACCGGGACAGGGGGCAGCTACACCTTC. As protein: CASSQTTGTGGSYTF.

The chain employs TRBV16 and TRBJ1-1; TRBD1 agrees at 9 bases. This CDR3 is built from 16 residues. The V segment lost 4 bases and the J segment 0 bases; nucleotides outside the gene matches: 6. Germline V CDR1 and CDR2: KGHSY, FQNENV. CDR3 bases: TGTGCCAGCAGCCTTGGGACAGGGCGGGTGAACACTGAAGCTTTCTTT. Translating it yields CASSLGTGRVNTEAFF.

J is TRBJ1-4 and V is TRBV21-1; the DNA was not compared with TRBD1, the D call given in the table. TRBV21-1 is a pseudogene locus. The CDR3 is 18 residues long. CDR3: CASSKVRTGGIRNEKLFF. The CDR3 DNA reads TGTGCCAGCAGCAAAGTTCGGACAGGGGGTATACGAAACGAAAAACTGTTTTTT.

The chain combines TRBV2 with TRBJ2-6, with D possibly being TRBD1 or TRBD2 (5 bases each). V lost 5 bases, J lost 0 bases, and 11 bases lay in between. Germline V CDR1 and CDR2: SNHLY, FYNNEI. The CDR3 extends over 16 amino acids. This chain's CDR3 is CASSFVGTSGANVLTF. CDR3 DNA sequence: TGTGCCAGCAGTTTCGTCGGGACCTCTGGGGCCAACGTCCTGACTTTC.

J is TRBJ2-7 and V is TRBV5-1, with D maybe TRBD2 (5 bases). This CDR3 has 15 amino acids. Germline CDR1 reads SGHRS; CDR2 reads YFSETQ. V was pared by 0 bases and J by 3 bases, with 13 bases between. CDR3: CASSLAGSGDYEQYF. The CDR3 nucleotides are TGCGCCAGCAGCTTGGCGGGGTCTGGGGACTACGAGCAGTACTTC.

The rearrangement uses TRBV6-5 and TRBJ1-1; D ambiguous. The germline V and J ends were trimmed by 2 bases and 0 bases, with 7 bases remaining between them. Germline V gene sequence: CDR1 MNHEY, CDR2 SVGAGI. The CDR3 has 14 residues. The CDR3 region has the DNA TGTGCCAGCAGTTACGGGCAGATGAACACTGAAGCTTTCTTT. Translating it yields CASSYGQMNTEAFF.

This chain links TRBV14 with TRBJ2-3, with unresolved D. Between the trimmed V and J ends, which lost 3 bases and 3 bases, there was a span of 4 bases. The germline V gene encodes CDR1 SGHDN and CDR2 FVKESK. CDR3 length: 12 residues. CDR3 sequence reads: CASSQETDTQYF. Here the CDR3 DNA reads TGTGCCAGCAGCCAGGAGACAGATACGCAGTATTTT.

This rearrangement joins TRBV27 to TRBJ2-7, with 10 bases that match TRBD1. Germline values: CDR1 MNHEY, CDR2 SMNVEV (reference sequence). The CDR3 is 15 residues long. With 4 bases clipped from V and 3 bases from J, the junction kept 6 bases outside the gene matches. Written as DNA, the CDR3 is TGTGCCAGCAGTTCCCCGGGACAGGGGTACTACGAGCAGTACTTC. Translation gives CASSSPGQGYYEQYF.

The chain recombines TRBV5-4 with TRBJ2-3; 9 nucleotides align to TRBD1. The germline V gene encodes CDR1 SGHNT and CDR2 YYREEE (reference sequence). J lost 0 bases, V lost 7 bases, and 12 bases had no gene match. The CDR3 length is 17 residues. The CDR3 is CASGVPGQGPSTDTQYF. For the CDR3, the DNA is TGTGCCAGCGGCGTCCCGGGACAGGGTCCGAGCACAGATACGCAGTATTTT.

The chain has TRBV3-1 (or the pseudogene TRBV3-2) and TRBJ2-5, with 7 bases that match TRBD2. CDR1 LGHDT and CDR2 YNNKEL come from the germline V gene (reference sequence). V lost 1 base to trimming and J lost 1 base; unmatched junction nucleotides: 12. The CDR3 covers 18 residues. This chain's CDR3 is CASSQAGVGVAGQETQYF. The CDR3 DNA reads as TGTGCCAGCAGCCAAGCCGGGGTGGGGGTAGCGGGCCAAGAGACCCAGTACTTC.

The chain links TRBV19 to TRBJ1-5; D is uncertain. This CDR3 is built from 14 residues. Germline lookup yields CDR1 LNHDA and CDR2 SQIVND (reference sequence). The germline V and J ends were trimmed by 3 bases and 5 bases, with 11 bases remaining between them. DNA of the CDR3: TGTGCCAGTAGTATTAAGGTAGGGTATCAGCCCCAGCATTTT. Its translation is CASSIKVGYQPQHF.

This clone has just one count. The chain combines TRBV9 with TRBJ1-2, with TRBD1 as a possible D gene (5 bases). CDR1 and CDR2 (germline): SGDLS, YYNGEE. Trimming took 4 bases from V and 7 from J, leaving 17 bases between them. This CDR3 has 14 residues. The CDR3 coding sequence is TGTGCCAGCAGCCCCCGCTCGGACACCTCTGGCTACACCTTC. It codes for CASSPRSDTSGYTF.

This chain connects TRBV4-3 to TRBJ2-3; 7 bases align to TRBD2. The ends lost 1 base at V and 5 bases at J; junction bases unmatched: 6. Germline CDR1 is LGHNA and CDR2 is YSLEER. CDR3 length equals 15 residues. The CDR3 DNA sequence: TGCGCCAGCAGCCAAGCGGAGCGGGGTAGAGATACGCAGTATTTT. Its protein is CASSQAERGRDTQYF.

The chain combines TRBV28 with TRBJ1-1; 9 bases agree with TRBD1. The CDR3 contains 14 residues. Unmatched junction bases numbered 14, after V lost 7 bases and J lost 11 bases. Germline-derived CDR1 and CDR2 are MDHEN and SYDVKM. As DNA, the CDR3 is TGTGCCAGCACCGGCCGGGACAGGGTTGGATTTGCTTTCTTT. Residues: CASTGRDRVGFAFF. Combining the CDR3 with reference TRBV28 and TRBJ1-1 gives the whole variable domain DVKVTQSSRYLVKRTGEKVFLECVQDMDHENMFWYRQDPGLGLRLIYFSYDVKMKEKGDIPEGYSVSREKKERFSLILESASTNQTSMYLCASTGRDRVGFAFFGQGTRLTVV.

The chain carries TRBV11-2 and TRBJ2-7; 10 bases fit TRBD2. Germline V CDR1 and CDR2: SGHAT, FQNNGV. The CDR3 runs to 18 residues. V was clipped by 4 bases and J by 6 bases; unmatched bases: 18. In DNA, the CDR3 is TGTGCCAGCAGCTACAGGGTATCTAGCGGGGGAAATGGTTTCGAGCAGTACTTC. The encoded protein is CASSYRVSSGGNGFEQYF. Together with reference TRBV11-2 and TRBJ2-7, the CDR3 gives the full variable domain: EAGVAQSPRYKIIEKRQSVAFWCNPISGHATLYWYQQILGQGPKLLIQFQNNGVVDDSQLPKDRFSAERLKGVDSTLKIQPAKLEDSAVYLCASSYRVSSGGNGFEQYFGPGTRLTVT.

The sample holds one count of this clone. The J gene is TRBJ2-3, the V gene TRBV5-1; 9 bases are shared with TRBD2. Germline V gene sequence: CDR1 SGHRS, CDR2 YFSETQ. The CDR3 covers 15 residues. V shed 3 bases, J shed 2 bases, and the junction held 4 bases outside the gene matches. This chain's CDR3 is CASSWSGGPTDTQYF. CDR3 DNA: TGCGCCAGCAGCTGGAGCGGGGGGCCCACAGATACGCAGTATTTT.

The chain couples TRBV4-1 to TRBJ2-7; a possible D gene is TRBD1 (6 bases). The CDR3 is made up of 15 amino acids. Germline V gene lookup returns CDR1 MGHRA and CDR2 YSYEKL. V was trimmed by 4 bases and J by 2 bases, leaving 15 bases between them. The CDR3 DNA sequence: TGCGCCAGCAGCCCCCGGACAGACTCTACCTACGAGCAGTACTTC. Protein sequence: CASSPRTDSTYEQYF.

The rearrangement links TRBV7-8 to TRBJ2-7; perhaps TRBD1 as D (6 bases). Germline-derived CDR1 and CDR2 are SGHVS and FQNEAQ. Trimming removed 5 bases from V and 6 bases from J, with 11 bases in between. This CDR3 has 12 amino acids. CDR3 sequence reads: CASSLGGTEQYF. The CDR3, as DNA: TGTGCCAGCAGCCTTGGGGGCACCGAGCAGTACTTC.

This clone was seen once. The chain combines TRBV27 with TRBJ1-6; TRBD1 might be the D (6 bases). Germline CDR1 and CDR2: MNHEY and SMNVEV (reference sequence). The CDR3 length is 15 residues. V was shortened by 6 bases and J by 2 bases, with 11 bases between the two germline ends. The CDR3 spells CASRGGRTYNSPLHF. CDR3 nucleotides: TGTGCCAGCAGAGGGGGTAGGACCTATAATTCACCCCTCCACTTT.

The chain carries TRBV18 and TRBJ2-3; D is perhaps TRBD1 (5 bases). This CDR3 spans 15 amino acids. Deletions cut 2 bases from V and 7 bases from J, with 16 bases between. The V gene's germline CDR1 is KGHSH and CDR2 LQKENI. The CDR3 nucleotides are TGTGCCAGCTCACCAATCGGGCGACAGCCGAATACGCAGTATTTT. Residues: CASSPIGRQPNTQYF.

This chain links TRBV27 with TRBJ1-5; D unclear. Trimming cost V 0 bases and J 9 bases, with 15 bases left between them. CDR1 and CDR2 from the germline V gene are MNHEY and SMNVEV (reference sequence). The CDR3 contains 15 residues. In nucleotides, the CDR3 is TGTGCCAGCAGTTTATCCCGACAAGGATCAGGGCCCCAGCATTTT. This encodes CASSLSRQGSGPQHF.

The V call is TRBV13, the J call TRBJ2-5, with TRBD1 identical over 9 bases. Germline V lookup: CDR1 PRHDT, CDR2 FYEKMQ (reference sequence). Trimming cost V 0 bases and J 1 base; bases outside gene matches: 6. The CDR3 totals 17 residues. DNA of the CDR3: TGTGCCAGCAGCTTAGGGACAGGGGGACGGGGCCAAGAGACCCAGTACTTC. Translated, it gives CASSLGTGGRGQETQYF.

This clone was counted a single time. The chain carries TRBV6-6 and TRBJ1-6; 10 nucleotides match TRBD1. Germline V lookup: CDR1 MNHNY, CDR2 SVGAGI (reference sequence). Unmatched junction bases numbered 6, after V lost 6 bases and J lost 7 bases. The length of the CDR3 is 15 residues. The CDR3 DNA reads TGTGCCAGCAGCACGAGGGGACAGGGGAATTCACCCCTCCACTTT. This encodes CASSTRGQGNSPLHF.

The chain combines TRBV4-1 with TRBJ1-2, with a weak D call TRBD1 (6 bases). The CDR3 sequence is 14 residues long. Germline loops: CDR1 MGHRA, CDR2 YSYEKL. With 0 bases removed from V and 2 bases from J, the gap between germline ends came to 7 bases. The CDR3 spells CASSQEQGNYGYTF. In DNA, the CDR3 is TGCGCCAGCAGCCAAGAACAGGGAAACTATGGCTACACCTTC.